The rows below give T cell receptor beta chains drawn from one sample of a study of human T cells and chemical hapten exposure. A single record per CDR3 protein comes from TCRdb applying MiXCR to the RACE reads. The sample carries 80,000 to 95,000 distinct CDR3 sequences, about 9.9% recorded once. The sample here was whole blood, taken in connection with sensitization to the hapten diphenylcyclopropenone (DPC). The receptor source for this set is a man aged 18 to 30 with alopecia areata. Some clones in this sample may be carry-over from other donors' samples. The CDR3 runs from the conserved cysteine through the conserved F or W. A D gene is named only where the DNA matches it firmly. Size tells how often a clone was seen (once, few, many) or the class of an expanded clone, and some rows leave it out.

d_call,v_call,j_call,clone_size,cdr3_aa,cdr3_nt
TRBD1,TRBV5-1,TRBJ2-3,few,CASSLAALDRASGTQYF,TGCGCCAGCAGCTTGGCGGCTCTTGACAGGGCCTCGGGTACGCAGTATTTT
TRBD1,TRBV6-5,TRBJ2-6,many,CASSYSGQDGANVLTF,TGTGCCAGCAGTTACTCCGGACAGGATGGGGCCAACGTCCTGACTTTC
NA,TRBV6-2/TRBV6-3,TRBJ1-5,few,CASNAHSNQPQHF,TGTGCCAGCAATGCTCATAGCAATCAGCCCCAGCATTTT
NA,TRBV11-2,TRBJ2-3,few,CASSSGVATQYF,TGTGCCAGCAGCTCAGGGGTCGCTACGCAGTATTTT
NA,TRBV28,TRBJ2-3,NA,CASSLPVGGKDTQYF,TGTGCCAGCAGTTTACCCGTTGGGGGAAAAGATACGCAGTATTTT
TRBD1,TRBV4-1,TRBJ1-5,few,CASSVKQGAQPQHF,TGCGCCAGCAGCGTCAAACAGGGGGCTCAGCCCCAGCATTTT
NA,TRBV10-1,TRBJ1-2,NA,CASSESLTGRYTF,TGCGCCAGCAGTGAGTCCCTTACAGGGCGGTACACCTTC
TRBD1,TRBV4-3,TRBJ1-2,NA,CASSQEVTGSGYTF,TGCGCCAGCAGCCAAGAGGTGACAGGGAGCGGCTACACCTTC
NA,TRBV11-2,TRBJ1-1,many,CASSLRVGDYTEAFF,TGTGCCAGCAGCTTAAGGGTGGGCGATTACACTGAAGCTTTCTTT
NA,TRBV7-9,TRBJ2-1,many,CASSLVGGARSYNEQFF,TGTGCCAGCAGCTTAGTTGGCGGGGCGCGCTCCTACAATGAGCAGTTCTTC
NA,TRBV10-3,TRBJ2-5,many,CAISERLAETQYF,TGTGCCATCAGTGAAAGGTTGGCGGAGACCCAGTACTTC
NA,TRBV25-1,TRBJ1-1,many,CASAREGIGTEAFF,TGTGCCAGCGCCCGGGAGGGGATCGGCACTGAAGCTTTCTTT
NA,TRBV29-1,TRBJ2-3,many,CSAGHLGWTDTQYF,TGCAGCGCGGGACACCTCGGTTGGACAGATACGCAGTATTTT
NA,TRBV18,TRBJ1-5,many,CASSPNDNSNQPQHF,TGTGCCAGCTCACCAAACGACAATAGCAATCAGCCCCAGCATTTT
NA,TRBV2,TRBJ2-5,many,CASSEVPSLGGKETQYF,TGTGCCAGCAGTGAAGTCCCTAGTCTAGGAGGGAAAGAGACCCAGTACTTC
NA,TRBV6-2/TRBV6-3,TRBJ2-1,many,CASSYPQAGLYNEQFF,TGTGCCAGCAGTTACCCCCAGGCAGGGCTTTACAATGAGCAGTTCTTC
TRBD1,TRBV6-1,TRBJ2-5,NA,CASSEAGQRSIETQYF,TGTGCCAGCAGTGAAGCGGGACAGCGGTCCATAGAGACCCAGTACTTC
TRBD1,TRBV15,TRBJ2-7,few,CATSRGRTGFGVEQYF,TGTGCCACCAGCAGAGGGAGGACAGGGTTTGGAGTCGAGCAGTACTTC
TRBD2,TRBV11-2,TRBJ2-5,few,CASSLDLAAETQYF,TGTGCCAGCAGCTTAGATCTAGCGGCGGAGACCCAGTACTTC
NA,TRBV5-5,TRBJ1-2,few,CASSLWAGGLNYGYTF,TGTGCCAGCAGCCTATGGGCCGGGGGCCTTAACTATGGCTACACCTTC
NA,TRBV5-1,TRBJ2-5,once,CASSWGRLQETQYF,TGCGCCAGCAGCTGGGGACGGCTCCAAGAGACCCAGTACTTC
TRBD2,TRBV29-1,TRBJ2-3,many,CSVISGGADTQYF,TGCAGCGTTATTAGCGGGGGTGCAGATACGCAGTATTTT
TRBD2,TRBV5-5,TRBJ2-1,few,CASSPGRESQFF,TGTGCCAGCAGCCCCGGGAGGGAGTCCCAGTTCTTC
NA,TRBV2,TRBJ2-1,many,CASSLHNEQFF,TGTGCCAGCAGTTTACACAATGAGCAGTTCTTC
NA,TRBV24-1,TRBJ2-3,NA,CATSDSRASTDTQYF,TGTGCCACCAGTGATTCCAGAGCTAGCACAGATACGCAGTATTTT
NA,TRBV6-1,TRBJ2-4,few,CARLKGPPKGKNIQYF,TGTGCCAGACTAAAGGGGCCCCCGAAAGGCAAAAACATTCAGTACTTC
TRBD1,TRBV6-5,TRBJ2-7,few,CASSSLGQGGTSYEQYF,TGTGCCAGCAGTTCACTTGGACAGGGGGGTACTTCCTACGAGCAGTACTTC
TRBD1,TRBV6-1,TRBJ1-2,NA,CASSLGRTGSYGYTF,TGTGCCAGCAGTTTAGGCCGGACAGGGAGCTATGGCTACACCTTC
NA,TRBV7-2,TRBJ2-1,few,CASSLALGSYNEQFF,TGTGCCAGCAGCTTAGCGCTGGGTTCCTACAATGAGCAGTTCTTC
NA,TRBV7-9,TRBJ2-7,few,CASSLAQEDEQYF,TGTGCCAGCAGCTTAGCTCAGGAGGACGAGCAGTACTTC
TRBD2,TRBV28,TRBJ2-7,many,CASSLWTSGGAPYEQYF,TGTGCCAGCAGTTTGTGGACTAGCGGGGGGGCCCCCTACGAGCAGTACTTC
NA,TRBV20-1,TRBJ1-3,few,CSASPRQSSGNTIYF,TGCAGTGCTAGCCCCCGGCAGAGCTCTGGAAACACCATATATTTT
NA,TRBV29-1,TRBJ2-3,many,CSVALFTDTQYF,TGCAGCGTTGCCCTTTTCACAGATACGCAGTATTTT
NA,TRBV4-1,TRBJ1-2,few,CASSLSGLLYGYTF,TGCGCCAGCAGCCTTTCGGGACTCCTCTATGGCTACACCTTC
TRBD1,TRBV9,TRBJ1-1,few,CASSVGGQGLTEAFF,TGTGCCAGCAGCGTGGGTGGACAGGGGCTCACTGAAGCTTTCTTT
NA,TRBV7-2,TRBJ2-3,few,CASSAGLSTVGSTQYF,TGTGCCAGCAGCGCGGGACTGTCGACCGTAGGGTCTACGCAGTATTTT
NA,TRBV19,TRBJ2-4,few,CASSVGTTTYF,TGTGCCAGTAGTGTAGGGACAACCACGTACTTC
NA,TRBV10-3,TRBJ2-5,NA,CAIGLAKETQYF,TGTGCCATCGGGCTAGCGAAAGAGACCCAGTACTTC
NA,TRBV6-1,TRBJ2-7,few,CASSDPGTSFYEQYF,TGTGCCAGCAGTGACCCCGGGACAAGCTTCTACGAGCAGTACTTC
NA,TRBV7-3,TRBJ2-3,NA,CASSLGDLGTGLGDTQYF,TGTGCCAGCAGCTTAGGGGACTTGGGGACTGGGCTGGGAGATACGCAGTATTTT
TRBD1,TRBV3-1,TRBJ2-7,NA,CASSPGQGTYEQYF,TGTGCCAGCAGCCCGGGACAGGGAACTTACGAGCAGTACTTC
TRBD1,TRBV6-5,TRBJ1-6,few,CASKRDSRNSPLHF,TGTGCCAGCAAGAGGGACAGCCGAAATTCACCCCTCCACTTT
NA,TRBV7-3,TRBJ1-1,few,CASSLPGDTEAFF,TGTGCCAGCAGCTTACCCGGGGACACTGAAGCTTTCTTT
TRBD1,TRBV6-2/TRBV6-3,TRBJ1-1,NA,CASSYSGRGRFSTEAFF,TGTGCCAGCAGTTACTCGGGCAGGGGGAGATTTAGCACTGAAGCTTTCTTT
NA,TRBV19,TRBJ2-1,many,CASSMSKAGPQFF,TGTGCCAGTAGTATGTCGAAGGCGGGCCCGCAGTTCTTC
NA,TRBV6-6,TRBJ1-1,many,CASSSSLTGGNTEAFF,TGTGCCAGCAGTTCTTCCTTGACGGGGGGGAACACTGAAGCTTTCTTT
NA,TRBV20-1,TRBJ1-2,many,CSASDSPYGYTF,TGCAGTGCTAGTGATAGTCCTTATGGCTACACCTTC
NA,TRBV12-3/TRBV12-4,TRBJ1-1,NA,CASSLIELTEAFF,TGTGCCAGCAGTTTGATAGAGCTGACTGAAGCTTTCTTT
NA,TRBV10-1,TRBJ1-6,NA,CASARDFYSPLHF,TGCGCCAGCGCCAGGGATTTTTATTCCCCCCTCCACTTT
NA,TRBV7-8,TRBJ1-5,few,CASSFSRLSNQPQHF,TGTGCCAGCAGCTTTAGCCGACTTAGCAATCAGCCCCAGCATTTT
TRBD1,TRBV28,TRBJ2-7,few,CASSSLIRTGTTYEQYF,TGTGCCAGCAGTTCGTTAATCAGGACAGGGACCACCTACGAGCAGTACTTC
NA,TRBV7-2,TRBJ2-5,many,CASSLYRAIETQYF,TGTGCCAGCAGCTTATACCGGGCGATAGAGACCCAGTACTTC
NA,TRBV12-5,TRBJ1-1,many,CASGLVSYEAFF,TGTGCTAGTGGTTTGGTAAGTTATGAAGCTTTCTTT
NA,TRBV7-6,TRBJ2-2,few,CASSSTGQGVSNTGELFF,TGTGCCAGCAGCTCAACCGGACAAGGGGTTTCGAACACCGGGGAGCTGTTTTTT
NA,TRBV20-1,TRBJ1-4,NA,CSARQGLEKLFF,TGCAGTGCTAGACAGGGTCTTGAAAAACTGTTTTTT
NA,TRBV27,TRBJ2-2,NA,CASSLIPTRGTGELFF,TGTGCCAGCAGTTTAATCCCGACGAGGGGCACCGGGGAGCTGTTTTTT
TRBD1,TRBV5-6,TRBJ2-7,NA,CASSPGQGVNEQYF,TGTGCCAGCAGCCCGGGACAGGGGGTAAACGAGCAGTACTTC
NA,TRBV4-3,TRBJ2-7,few,CASSQVGGLNYEQYF,TGCGCCAGCAGCCAAGTTGGGGGGCTGAACTACGAGCAGTACTTC
TRBD2,TRBV24-1,TRBJ2-1,few,CATSDGGAGTSGPYNEQFF,TGTGCCACCAGTGATGGGGGAGCCGGGACTAGCGGTCCCTACAATGAGCAGTTCTTC
TRBD1,TRBV6-2/TRBV6-3,TRBJ2-5,many,CASKERQGGMETQYF,TGTGCCAGCAAGGAACGACAGGGGGGTATGGAGACCCAGTACTTC